Described below is a single TCR beta chain sequence and its context. The germline V gene encodes CDR1 SGHTA and CDR2 FQGTGA. This CDR3 spans 15 amino acids. The ends lost 2 bases at V and 4 bases at J; junction bases unmatched: 8. Authors' processing steps: Counts of nucleated cells, estimated from reference gene primer amplification, were obtained. Using immunoSEQ multiplex PCR, the repertoire was profiled, and TCRdb retains in-frame clones only, with some absent. V, J and clone size are taken as reported in that table, and D and trimming were inferred from the DNA itself. The sample shows approximately 250,000 clones, around 84% of them seen only once. The data belong to a study of blood T cell repertoires in COVID-19. Study overall: The United States, Italy and Spain provided the acute and convalescent COVID-19 samples.

The Seattle patients, enrolled during active infection, were followed longitudinally. The clonotype originates from a woman aged 55-75 years with COVID-19, enrolled during active disease. The specimen sequenced was peripheral blood. The chain recombines TRBV7-3 with TRBJ2-7; TRBD2 aligns across 7 bases. In DNA form, the CDR3 reads TGTGCCAGCAGCTTAGAGGTCGGGCGGGGGTACGAGCAGTACTTC. Residues: CASSLEVGRGYEQYF.